These T cell receptor beta chains were read from a single sample in a study of shared clonotypes between healthy human individuals. The assay was immunoSEQ multiplex PCR, and TCRdb's table has in-frame clones only and misses some. This table holds hundreds of thousands of clones, approximately 96% found once. The sample comprised naive CD8+ T cells sorted from blood. These receptors were collected from a man aged 30-40 years in good health. Both conserved end residues are part of each CDR3. D genes are given only for firm matches. Size is stated for part of the rows, as once, few or many counts, or as a class when the clone is expanded.

>once|NA|TRBV6-6|TRBJ2-2
CASKINRNTGELFF
TGTGCCAGCAAAATTAACAGGAACACCGGGGAGCTGTTTTTT
>NA|NA|TRBV29-1|TRBJ2-7
CSVGKESYEQYF
TGCAGCGTTGGAAAGGAGTCCTACGAGCAGTACTTC
>NA|TRBD1|TRBV11-2|TRBJ1-4
CASSSTGGEEKLFF
TGTGCCAGCAGCTCGACAGGGGGCGAGGAAAAACTGTTTTTT
>NA|TRBD1|TRBV11-2|TRBJ2-1
CASETGFHNEQFF
TGTGCCAGCGAGACAGGGTTCCACAATGAGCAGTTCTTC
>NA|TRBD2|TRBV7-9|TRBJ2-7
CASSLSRTSGRLSYEQYF
TGTGCCAGCAGCTTATCAAGGACTAGCGGGAGATTGTCCTACGAGCAGTACTTC
>NA|TRBD1|TRBV6-6|TRBJ1-2
CASSSGGGYTF
TGTGCCAGCAGTTCAGGGGGCGGCTACACCTTC
>NA|NA|TRBV27|TRBJ2-1
CASSWGDYNEQFF
TGTGCCAGCAGTTGGGGGGACTACAATGAGCAGTTCTTC
>NA|TRBD2|TRBV6-1|TRBJ2-1
CASSEYGLAIASSYNEQFF
TGTGCCAGCAGTGAATACGGACTAGCGATCGCGAGCTCCTACAATGAGCAGTTCTTC
>NA|NA|TRBV5-4|TRBJ2-7
CASSFHRSEQYF
TGTGCCAGCAGCTTTCACAGAAGCGAGCAGTACTTC
>NA|TRBD1|TRBV9|TRBJ1-2
CASSGDRTRYGYTF
TGTGCCAGCAGCGGGGACAGGACTCGCTATGGCTACACCTTC
>NA|NA|TRBV9|TRBJ2-7
CASSGAGPPVFF
TGTGCCAGCAGCGGGGCGGGACCGCCCGTGTTCTTC
>NA|NA|TRBV4-2|TRBJ1-1
CASSQDPENTEAFF
TGTGCCAGCAGCCAAGACCCCGAGAACACTGAAGCTTTCTTT
>NA|NA|TRBV11-2|TRBJ2-3
CASSLVIADTQYF
TGTGCCAGCAGCTTAGTGATCGCAGATACGCAGTATTTT
>NA|NA|TRBV14|TRBJ2-1
CASSQESEPGLYNEQFF
TGTGCCAGCAGCCAAGAGTCCGAGCCGGGCCTCTACAATGAGCAGTTCTTC
>NA|NA|TRBV13|TRBJ2-1
CASSQRGAQGPSPTLSEQFF
TGTGCCAGCAGCCAAAGGGGCGCGCAGGGGCCGTCTCCGACTCTATCCGAGCAGTTCTTC
>NA|TRBD2|TRBV11-1|TRBJ2-1
CASSLGTSAEYNEQFF
TGTGCCAGCAGCTTAGGGACTAGCGCAGAATACAATGAGCAGTTCTTC
>NA|NA|TRBV28|TRBJ2-3
CASSSGLTRAGDTQYF
TGTGCCAGCAGTTCAGGACTCACCCGGGCGGGAGATACGCAGTATTTT
>NA|NA|TRBV5-1|TRBJ2-7
CASSLRGPSYEQYF
TGCGCCAGCAGCTTACGGGGTCCTTCCTACGAGCAGTACTTC
>NA|TRBD1|TRBV5-4|TRBJ1-5
CASSLQGARGNQPQHF
TGTGCCAGCAGCTTACAGGGGGCGAGAGGCAATCAGCCCCAGCATTTT
>NA|NA|TRBV7-2|TRBJ2-1
CASNQAGVEFF
TGTGCCAGCAACCAGGCTGGGGTCGAGTTCTTC
>once|TRBD2|TRBV7-9|TRBJ2-7
CASSGFERLAGGQEQYF
TGTGCCAGCAGTGGCTTTGAGAGACTAGCGGGAGGTCAGGAGCAGTACTTC
>NA|TRBD2|TRBV9|TRBJ2-1
CASSVGGRSNEQFF
TGTGCCAGCAGCGTAGGCGGGAGGTCCAATGAGCAGTTCTTC
>NA|NA|TRBV4-1|TRBJ1-3
CASSQDSASGNTIYF
TGCGCCAGCAGCCAAGATTCCGCTTCTGGAAACACCATATATTTT
>NA|NA|TRBV10-1|TRBJ2-7
CASFNSFREFIYEQYF
TGCGCCAGCTTCAACTCCTTCCGGGAATTCATCTACGAGCAGTACTTC
>NA|NA|TRBV7-6|TRBJ2-1
CASSLQGISSYNEQFF
TGTGCCAGCAGCTTACAGGGGATAAGCTCCTACAATGAGCAGTTCTTC
>NA|TRBD2|TRBV2|TRBJ2-1
CASGGREGYNEQFF
TGTGCCAGCGGCGGGCGGGAGGGATACAATGAGCAGTTCTTC
>NA|NA|TRBV13|TRBJ2-2
CASSPDYPNTGELFF
TGTGCCAGCAGCCCCGACTACCCGAACACCGGGGAGCTGTTTTTT
>NA|NA|TRBV9|TRBJ2-1
CASSASGNEQFF
TGTGCCAGCAGCGCCTCGGGCAATGAGCAGTTCTTC
>once|TRBD1|TRBV15|TRBJ2-1
CATNDRDYNEQFF
TGTGCCACCAACGACAGGGACTACAATGAGCAGTTCTTC